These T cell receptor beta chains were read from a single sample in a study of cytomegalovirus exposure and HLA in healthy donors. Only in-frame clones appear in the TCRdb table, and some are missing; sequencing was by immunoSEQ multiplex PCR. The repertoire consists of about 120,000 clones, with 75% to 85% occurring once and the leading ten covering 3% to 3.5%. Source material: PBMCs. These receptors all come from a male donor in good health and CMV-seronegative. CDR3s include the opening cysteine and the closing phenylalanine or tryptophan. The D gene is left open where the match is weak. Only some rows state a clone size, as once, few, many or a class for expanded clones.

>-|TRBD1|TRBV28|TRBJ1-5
CASRGTGFNQPQHF
TGTGCCAGCAGGGGGACAGGGTTCAATCAGCCCCAGCATTTT
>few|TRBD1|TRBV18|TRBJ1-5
CASSLTGGRANQPQHF
TGTGCCAGCTCTCTAACAGGGGGCAGGGCCAATCAGCCCCAGCATTTT
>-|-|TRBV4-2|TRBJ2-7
CASSYRDKSYEQYF
TGTGCCAGCAGCTACCGGGACAAGTCCTACGAGCAGTACTTC
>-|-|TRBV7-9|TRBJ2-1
CASSLTSWKLAENNEQFF
TGTGCCAGCAGCTTAACTTCATGGAAGCTGGCGGAAAACAATGAGCAGTTCTTC
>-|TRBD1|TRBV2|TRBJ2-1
CASSTDRAENGEQFF
TGTGCCAGCAGTACCGACAGGGCGGAGAATGGTGAGCAGTTCTTC
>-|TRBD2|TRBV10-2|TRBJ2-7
CASSEYSGRAYEQYF
TGCGCCAGCAGTGAGTATAGCGGGAGGGCCTACGAGCAGTACTTC
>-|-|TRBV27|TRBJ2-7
CASSSSYEQYF
TGTGCCAGCAGTTCATCCTACGAGCAGTACTTC
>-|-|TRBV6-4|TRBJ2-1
CASSSLGGANSYNEQFF
TGTGCCAGCAGTTCCCTTGGAGGGGCTAATTCCTACAATGAGCAGTTCTTC
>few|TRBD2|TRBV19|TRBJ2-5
CASSTLGAGGQETQYF
TGTGCCAGTAGTACCCTAGGAGCGGGAGGGCAAGAGACCCAGTACTTC
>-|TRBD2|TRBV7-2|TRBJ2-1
CASSLRRTSGGTNEQFF
TGTGCCAGCAGCCTACGACGGACTAGCGGGGGAACCAATGAGCAGTTCTTC
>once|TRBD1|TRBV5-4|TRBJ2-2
CASSLRGPFNTGELFF
TGTGCCAGCAGCCTCAGGGGGCCTTTCAACACCGGGGAGCTGTTTTTT
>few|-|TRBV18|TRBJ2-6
CASSPGTPNGLTF
TGTGCCAGCTCACCTGGGACACCCAACGGCCTGACTTTC
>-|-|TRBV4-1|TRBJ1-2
CASSGSGGNYGYTF
TGCGCCAGCAGCGGCTCTGGGGGGAACTATGGCTACACCTTC
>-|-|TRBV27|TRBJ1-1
CASSLWGAEAFF
TGTGCCAGCAGTTTATGGGGGGCTGAAGCTTTCTTT
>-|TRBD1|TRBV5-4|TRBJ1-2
CASSLTGMYGYTF
TGTGCCAGCAGCCTGACAGGGATGTATGGCTACACCTTC
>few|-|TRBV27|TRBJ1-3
CASSPTGSGNTIYF
TGTGCCAGCAGTCCTACAGGGTCCGGAAACACCATATATTTT
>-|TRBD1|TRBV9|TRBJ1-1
CASSVSGQGLDLEAFF
TGTGCCAGCAGCGTAAGTGGACAGGGGTTGGATCTAGAAGCTTTCTTT
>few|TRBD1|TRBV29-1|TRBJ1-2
CSVYDRDYGYTF
TGCAGCGTCTATGACAGGGACTATGGCTACACCTTC
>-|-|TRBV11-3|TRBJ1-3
CASSLTGSSGNTIYF
TGTGCCAGCAGCTTAACAGGGAGCTCTGGAAACACCATATATTTT
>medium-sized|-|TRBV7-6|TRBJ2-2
CASLAGAGELFF
TGTGCCAGCTTAGCCGGGGCCGGGGAGCTGTTTTTT
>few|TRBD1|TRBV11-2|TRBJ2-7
CASSLVYRGDEQYF
TGTGCCAGCAGCTTAGTTTACAGGGGGGACGAGCAGTACTTC
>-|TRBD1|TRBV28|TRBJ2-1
CASSHRGFYNEQFF
TGTGCCAGCAGTCACAGGGGGTTCTACAATGAGCAGTTCTTC
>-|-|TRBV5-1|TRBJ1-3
CASSFLPTAFGGNTIYF
TGCGCCAGCAGCTTTTTACCTACAGCCTTTGGGGGAAACACCATATATTTT
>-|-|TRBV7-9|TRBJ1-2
CASSLWGDGYTF
TGTGCCAGCAGCTTATGGGGGGATGGCTACACCTTC
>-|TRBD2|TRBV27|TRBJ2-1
CASSSSGNNNEQFF
TGTGCCAGCAGTTCAAGCGGGAACAACAATGAGCAGTTCTTC
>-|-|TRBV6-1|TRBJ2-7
CASSGTGSRGGVYEQYF
TGTGCCAGCAGTGGTACCGGATCCAGGGGTGGGGTCTACGAGCAGTACTTC
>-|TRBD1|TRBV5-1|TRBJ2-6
CASRQGASGANGLTF
TGCGCCAGCAGACAGGGGGCATCTGGGGCCAACGGCCTGACTTTC
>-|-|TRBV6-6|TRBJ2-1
CASSPLTGGVNEQFF
TGTGCCAGCAGTCCCCTGACTGGCGGGGTGAATGAGCAGTTCTTC
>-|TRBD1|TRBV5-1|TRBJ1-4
CASSPEGTGGTNEKLFF
TGCGCCAGCAGCCCGGAGGGGACAGGGGGAACTAATGAAAAACTGTTTTTT
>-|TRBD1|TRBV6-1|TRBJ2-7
CASSPRDRLLYEQYF
TGTGCCAGCAGTCCTCGGGACAGGCTTCTTTACGAGCAGTACTTC
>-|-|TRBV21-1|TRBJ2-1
CASSPPGDEQFF
TGTGCCAGCAGCCCCCCGGGGGATGAGCAGTTCTTC
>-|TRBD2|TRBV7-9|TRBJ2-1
CASSYDEREARNNEQFF
TGTGCCAGCAGCTACGACGAGCGGGAGGCACGTAACAATGAGCAGTTCTTC
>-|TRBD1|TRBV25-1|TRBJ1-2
CASRDRGQGYTF
TGTGCCAGCAGGGACAGGGGGCAGGGCTACACCTTC
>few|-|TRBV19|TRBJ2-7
CASSIDTYYEQYF
TGTGCCAGTAGTATCGACACATACTACGAGCAGTACTTC
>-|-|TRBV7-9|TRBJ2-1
CASSSISNNEQFF
TGTGCCAGCAGCTCGATTTCTAACAATGAGCAGTTCTTC
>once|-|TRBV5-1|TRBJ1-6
CASSLDSRNSPLHF
TGCGCCAGCAGCCTGGACAGCAGGAATTCACCCCTCCACTTT
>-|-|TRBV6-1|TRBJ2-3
CASREQGSKVTDTQYF
TGTGCCAGCAGAGAACAGGGCAGTAAGGTAACAGATACGCAGTATTTT